Sequencing of this T cell receptor beta chain was carried out in a study of control samples from healthy donors and cancer patients. Assay used: immunoSEQ multiplex PCR; TCRdb lists only in-frame clones, some missing. In the table there are about 170,000 clones, about 90% of which are singletons. CDR3 length: 14 amino acids. V lost 3 bases to trimming and J lost 8 bases, with 14 bases between them. Germline assignment: CDR1 MNHEY and CDR2 SMNVEV (reference sequence). The sample taken for sequencing was blood. The V call is TRBV27, the J call TRBJ1-3; no firm D call. This receptor was taken from a woman aged 40 to 50 in good health. CDR3 coding DNA: TGTGCCAGCAGTTTCTATGTCGGGTCAGACACCATATATTTT. Protein sequence: CASSFYVGSDTIYF.